The 32 T cell receptor beta chains below all came from one sample that was sequenced in a study of T cell responses to AZD1222 COVID-19 vaccine. The method was immunoSEQ multiplex PCR; TCRdb's version includes in-frame clones alone and lacks a portion of them. Found here are 120,000 to 150,000 clones, approximately 90% of them singletons; the top ten hold roughly 6%. The sample was peripheral blood, taken on day 0 of AZD1222 vaccination. Source of these receptors: an adult in good health.

The V gene is TRBV7-3, the J gene TRBJ2-1; unclear D gene. V was shortened by 2 bases and J by 5 bases, with 7 bases between the two germline ends. The CDR3 has 13 amino acids. Germline loops: CDR1 SGHTA, CDR2 FQGTGA. The CDR3 protein is CASSLGLNNEQFF. CDR3 DNA sequence: TGTGCCAGCAGCTTAGGGTTGAACAATGAGCAGTTCTTC.

This chain connects TRBV6-6 to TRBJ2-1; 12 nucleotides line up with TRBD2. Germline CDR1 MNHNY, CDR2 SVGAGI (reference sequence). With 4 bases clipped from V and 7 bases from J, the junction kept 5 bases outside the gene matches. The length of the CDR3 is 15 residues. CDR3 DNA sequence: TGTGCCAGCAGTTTGACTAGCGGGAGCGGGAATGAGCAGTTCTTC. Translation gives CASSLTSGSGNEQFF.

V and J are TRBV7-9 and TRBJ1-1, with TRBD1 matching 7 bases. Trimming took 6 bases from V and 3 from J; bases not matched to a gene: 10. From germline, CDR1 is SEHNR and CDR2 FQNEAQ (reference sequence). The CDR3 consists of 15 residues. CDR3 sequence: CASRSRSTGDTEAFF. The CDR3 DNA follows: TGTGCCAGCAGATCTAGGTCCACAGGGGACACTGAAGCTTTCTTT. The full variable domain, with the rest looked up from reference TRBV7-9 and TRBJ1-1, is DTGVSQNPRHKITKRGQNVTFRCDPISEHNRLYWYRQTLGQGPEFLTYFQNEAQLEKSRLLSDRFSAERPKGSFSTLEIQRTEQGDSAMYLCASRSRSTGDTEAFFGQGTRLTVV.

This clone came up once. CDR3 residues: CASSSQLPGQRGEQYF. The CDR3 DNA reads as TGTGCCAGCAGCTCCCAATTACCGGGACAGCGAGGCGAGCAGTACTTC. The chain employs TRBV7-2 and TRBJ2-7; 7 bases line up with TRBD1. V lost 4 bases and J lost 6; bases outside the gene matches: 15. The CDR3 is 16 residues long. Per the germline V gene, CDR1 is SGHTA and CDR2 is FQGNSA. Supplemented by reference TRBV7-2 and TRBJ2-7, the full variable domain reads GAGVSQSPSNKVTEKGKDVELRCDPISGHTALYWYRQSLGQGLEFLIYFQGNSAPDKSGLPSDRFSAERTGGSVSTLTIQRTQQEDSAVYLCASSSQLPGQRGEQYFGPGTRLTVT.

The chain links TRBV9 to TRBJ2-7; 7 bases fit TRBD2. V dropped 4 bases and J dropped 2; count of bases not matched to a gene: 6. This CDR3 has 14 amino acids. Germline CDR1 is SGDLS and CDR2 is YYNGEE. The CDR3 reads CASSLAATTYEQYF. The CDR3 region has the DNA TGTGCCAGCAGCCTAGCGGCAACCACCTACGAGCAGTACTTC.

The chain joins TRBV19 to TRBJ1-4; the D is unclear. V was trimmed by 2 bases and J by 8 bases, leaving 6 bases between them. Germline assignment: CDR1 LNHDA and CDR2 SQIVND (reference sequence). The length of the CDR3 is 12 residues. The CDR3 spells CASSIKGEKLFF. In nucleotides, the CDR3 is TGTGCCAGTAGTATAAAGGGAGAAAAACTGTTTTTT. The variable domain in full, completed from reference TRBV19 and TRBJ1-4, reads DGGITQSPKYLFRKEGQNVTLSCEQNLNHDAMYWYRQDPGQGLRLIYYSQIVNDFQKGDIAEGYSVSREKKESFPLTVTSAQKNPTAFYLCASSIKGEKLFFGSGTQLSVL.

The genes are TRBV5-1 and TRBJ1-1; D not resolved. The CDR3 sequence is 15 residues long. CDR1 is SGHRS and CDR2 is YFSETQ in the germline V gene. V lost 1 base, J lost 2 bases, and 12 bases lay in between. CDR3 loop: CASSLRRSLNTEAFF. The CDR3 DNA follows: TGCGCCAGCAGCTTGAGGCGTTCTTTAAACACTGAAGCTTTCTTT.

The chain uses TRBV27 and TRBJ1-6; D gene ambiguous. The V gene lost 5 bases and the J gene lost 0 bases, with 11 bases spanning the gap. The CDR3 runs 16 residues. CDR1 MNHEY and CDR2 SMNVEV come from the germline V gene (reference sequence). The CDR3 bases are TGTGCCAGCAGTGATACAGAAAGCTCCTATAATTCACCCCTCCACTTT. The encoded protein is CASSDTESSYNSPLHF.

This clone was seen a handful of times. This chain links TRBV11-3 with TRBJ2-6; 8 bases are shared with TRBD2. The germline gives CDR1 SGHNT, CDR2 YENEEA. J lost 2 bases, V lost 10 bases, and 16 bases had no gene match. The CDR3 consists of 18 residues. The DNA for the CDR3 is TGTGCCACAGGAGCCCTAGCGGGCTCGATGCCTGGGGCCAACGTCCTGACTTTC. It is translated as CATGALAGSMPGANVLTF.

The chain joins TRBV28 to TRBJ2-7, with D possibly matching TRBD1 (5 bases). V was cut by 6 bases and J by 5 bases, with 14 bases left in between. This CDR3 spans 13 amino acids. Germline V gives CDR1 MDHEN, CDR2 SYDVKM. CDR3 DNA sequence: TGTGCCAGCAGCCCCTTTGGCAGGGACGAGCAGTACTTC. It translates to CASSPFGRDEQYF.

This chain connects TRBV12-5 to TRBJ1-6, with D perhaps matching TRBD1 (6 bases). Germline V gene lookup returns CDR1 LGHNT and CDR2 FRNRAP. The CDR3 runs to 14 residues. Trimming took 6 bases from V and 7 from J, leaving 13 bases between them. Here the CDR3 DNA reads TGTGCTAGTGGCGCCGTAACAGGGAATTCACCCCTCCACTTT. This encodes CASGAVTGNSPLHF. Combining the CDR3 with reference TRBV12-5 and TRBJ1-6 gives the whole variable domain DARVTQTPRHKVTEMGQEVTMRCQPILGHNTVFWYRQTMMQGLELLAYFRNRAPLDDSGMPKDRFSAEMPDATLATLKIQPSEPRDSAVYFCASGAVTGNSPLHFGNGTRLTVT.

Worth noting for this clone: The identical CDR3 is also encoded by other nucleotide sequences in the sample. V is TRBV9 and J is TRBJ1-2; 8 bases agree with TRBD1. Trimming at V came to 3 bases and at J to 1 base, leaving 2 bases not matched to a gene. Germline V gives CDR1 SGDLS, CDR2 YYNGEE. The CDR3 consists of 14 residues. This CDR3 is CASSGGQGNYGYTF. CDR3 nucleotide sequence: TGTGCCAGCAGCGGAGGACAGGGTAACTATGGCTACACCTTC.

V usage is TRBV4-3 and J usage is TRBJ2-2, with 7 bases identical to TRBD2. Germline assignment: CDR1 LGHNA and CDR2 YSLEER. The CDR3 runs to 15 residues. With V trimmed by 5 bases and J by 6 bases, 9 bases remained unmatched. In nucleotides, the CDR3 is TGCGCCAGCAGCGGGAGCGGGATTTCCCCCGGGGAGCTGTTTTTT. It specifies CASSGSGISPGELFF.

This chain connects TRBV28 to TRBJ2-1, with TRBD2 identical over 8 bases. From germline, CDR1 is MDHEN and CDR2 SYDVKM. The V segment lost 5 bases and the J segment 6 bases; nucleotides outside the gene matches: 12. This CDR3 is 16 amino acids long. The CDR3 coding sequence is TGTGCCAGCAGTACCCCTGAGCGGGAGTACTCCAATGAGCAGTTCTTC. Protein sequence: CASSTPEREYSNEQFF.

This chain connects TRBV19 to TRBJ1-2; tentative D call: TRBD1 (6 bases). The CDR3 runs to 14 residues. Germline V gene lookup returns CDR1 LNHDA and CDR2 SQIVND (reference sequence). V dropped 3 bases and J dropped 7 bases, with 15 bases sitting between them. The CDR3 DNA follows: TGTGCCAGTAGTATGATTGGACAGAGCACTGGCTACACCTTC. Protein sequence: CASSMIGQSTGYTF.

The gene calls are TRBV29-1 and TRBJ2-5; 10 bases match TRBD1. The germline V gene encodes CDR1 SQVTM and CDR2 ANQGSEA. This CDR3 is built from 15 residues. V was pared by 6 bases and J by 5 bases, with 12 bases of the junction left unmatched. The CDR3 loop reads CSVSVTGGSGETQYF. The CDR3 DNA follows: TGCAGCGTGAGCGTGACAGGGGGCAGCGGGGAGACCCAGTACTTC.

The V gene is TRBV5-5, the J gene TRBJ1-4; D gene uncertain. There are 14 residues in the CDR3. The germline CDR1 and CDR2 sequences are SGHKS and YYEKEE (reference sequence). V lost 4 bases to trimming and J lost 8 bases, with 15 bases between them. CDR3 sequence (DNA): TGTGCCAGCAGCCAACCGAGGGTAGGGGAAAAACTGTTTTTT. This encodes CASSQPRVGEKLFF. The full variable domain, its missing parts supplied by reference TRBV5-5 and TRBJ1-4, is DAGVTQSPTHLIKTRGQQVTLRCSPISGHKSVSWYQQVLGQGPQFIFQYYEKEERGRGNFPDRFSARQFPNYSSELNVNALLLGDSALYLCASSQPRVGEKLFFGSGTQLSVL.

CDR3 residues: CASSLIPGPQGYTF. The CDR3 nucleotides are TGTGCCAGTAGCCTAATACCGGGACCCCAAGGCTACACCTTC. The chain links TRBV19 to TRBJ1-2; D perhaps matches TRBD1 (5 bases). Trimming took 6 bases from V and 8 from J, leaving 19 bases between them. The CDR3 totals 14 residues. Germline CDR1 is LNHDA and CDR2 is SQIVND (reference sequence).

This sequence joins TRBV7-2 and TRBJ1-1; D is unresolved. The V end was cut by 0 bases, the J end by 1 base, with 3 bases between. Looked up from germline, CDR1 is SGHTA and CDR2 is FQGNSA. This CDR3 has 13 residues. This CDR3 is CASSLAPNTEAFF. For the CDR3, the DNA is TGTGCCAGCAGCTTAGCACCGAACACTGAAGCTTTCTTT.

DNA of the CDR3: TGTGCCAGCAGCTTAGTTGGGGCCGACGAGCAGTACTTC. As protein: CASSLVGADEQYF. J is TRBJ2-7 and V is TRBV7-9, with D possibly TRBD1 on 5 matching bases. The CDR3 contains 13 residues. Germline V gene data show CDR1 as SEHNR and CDR2 as FQNEAQ (reference sequence). Trimming shortened V by 1 base and J by 5 bases, and 9 bases separated the two germline ends.

The rearrangement links TRBV5-6 to TRBJ1-6; the D is unclear. Germline CDR1 is SGHDT and CDR2 is YYEEEE. Trimming left V 0 bases short and J 6 bases short, with 7 bases between. This CDR3 is 14 amino acids long. CDR3 in amino acids: CASSLDLPNSPLHF. In DNA, the CDR3 is TGTGCCAGCAGCTTGGATCTGCCTAATTCACCCCTCCACTTT.

V and J are TRBV24-1 and TRBJ2-2, with TRBD2 identical over 9 bases. This CDR3 is 16 amino acids long. CDR1 is KGHDR and CDR2 is SFDVKD in the germline V gene. V lost 4 bases to trimming and J lost 4 bases; unmatched junction nucleotides: 6. The chain's CDR3 is CATSEALAGITGELFF. For the CDR3, the DNA is TGTGCCACCAGTGAAGCTCTAGCGGGGATCACCGGGGAGCTGTTTTTT.

The chain has TRBV27 and TRBJ1-1; D remains unclear. The CDR3 covers 21 residues. Germline CDR1 reads MNHEY; CDR2 reads SMNVEV (reference sequence). Trimming shortened V by 0 bases and J by 2 bases, and 28 bases separated the two germline ends. CDR3 DNA: TGTGCCAGCAGTTTATCTCTGGGGAGTAGGTCGGCCCGCACCTTAAACACTGAAGCTTTCTTT. Its translation is CASSLSLGSRSARTLNTEAFF.

The V and J genes are TRBV28 and TRBJ2-2, with a possible D match to TRBD1 (7 bases). This CDR3 is 13 amino acids long. The ends were cut back, 6 bases at V and 8 bases at J, with 13 bases in the middle. Germline CDR1 and CDR2: MDHEN and SYDVKM. The CDR3 coding sequence is TGTGCCAGCAGGGAGGGGGCTAGGGGGGAGCTGTTTTTT. It codes for CASREGARGELFF. The full variable domain, completed using reference TRBV28 and TRBJ2-2, is DVKVTQSSRYLVKRTGEKVFLECVQDMDHENMFWYRQDPGLGLRLIYFSYDVKMKEKGDIPEGYSVSREKKERFSLILESASTNQTSMYLCASREGARGELFFGEGSRLTVL.

The V and J genes are TRBV18 and TRBJ2-7; TRBD1 matches 8 bases. J gave up 0 bases and V 3 bases, and 4 bases lay outside the gene matches. Germline V gene data show CDR1 as KGHSH and CDR2 as LQKENI. This CDR3 comprises 15 residues. The chain's CDR3 is CASSPRTGSSYEQYF. The CDR3 coding sequence is TGTGCCAGCTCACCGAGGACAGGGTCCTCCTACGAGCAGTACTTC.

This sequence joins TRBV5-6 and TRBJ2-1, with D possibly being TRBD1 or TRBD2 (5 bases each). Germline V gives CDR1 SGHDT, CDR2 YYEEEE. This CDR3 spans 17 amino acids. Trimming took off 1 base at V and 6 bases at J, with 20 bases between the two ends. The CDR3 DNA follows: TGTGCCAGCAGCTTGAGAGGGCAGGGCCTCGCTAGCAATGAGCAGTTCTTC. The encoded protein is CASSLRGQGLASNEQFF.

The chain couples TRBV7-3 to TRBJ1-1; 9 bases fit TRBD1. With V trimmed by 2 bases and J by 11 bases, 6 bases remained unmatched. Germline assignment: CDR1 SGHTA and CDR2 FQGTGA. This CDR3 region has 13 residues. As DNA, the CDR3 is TGTGCCAGCAGCTTAGGACAGGGGATGAGTGCTTTCTTT. This encodes CASSLGQGMSAFF.

This chain joins TRBV7-2 and TRBJ2-3; D unclear. Germline V gene data show CDR1 as SGHTA and CDR2 as FQGNSA. The CDR3 has 12 residues. V gave up 1 base and J gave up 5 bases, with 4 bases separating them. The CDR3 is CASSLVGDTQYF. The CDR3 DNA reads as TGTGCCAGCAGCTTAGTCGGAGATACGCAGTATTTT.

The CDR3: CASSLGWAGGAHEQYF. The CDR3 DNA is TGTGCCAGCAGCTTAGGGTGGGCAGGGGGTGCTCACGAGCAGTACTTC. The chain links TRBV11-2 to TRBJ2-7; TRBD1 matches 7 bases. Germline loops: CDR1 SGHAT, CDR2 FQNNGV. V trimming: 1 base; J trimming: 5 bases; junction bases outside the gene matches: 11. This CDR3 comprises 16 residues.

V usage is TRBV27 and J usage is TRBJ2-2; no clear D. Germline assignment: CDR1 MNHEY and CDR2 SMNVEV (reference sequence). V lost 5 bases and J lost 4, with 14 bases in between. This CDR3 contains 15 residues. The CDR3, as DNA: TGTGCCAGCAGTCCCCACCTCGGCGGCACCGGGGAGCTGTTTTTT. As protein: CASSPHLGGTGELFF.

This sequence joins TRBV7-9 and TRBJ1-1; D is unclear. Deletions cut 5 bases from V and 1 base from J, with 14 bases between. The CDR3 contains 15 residues. The germline CDR1 and CDR2 sequences are SEHNR and FQNEAQ (reference sequence). The CDR3 DNA reads as TGTGCCAGCAGCCTCCCCCTATTAGGGAACACTGAAGCTTTCTTT. This gives the protein CASSLPLLGNTEAFF.

The chain carries TRBV7-3 and TRBJ2-7; no definite D call. Germline CDR1 reads SGHTA; CDR2 reads FQGTGA. The V and J ends lost 2 bases and 2 bases respectively, with 13 bases between them. The length of the CDR3 is 15 residues. The CDR3 nucleotides read TGTGCCAGCAGCTTACTGGGTGGCACAACCTACGAGCAGTACTTC. Its protein is CASSLLGGTTYEQYF.